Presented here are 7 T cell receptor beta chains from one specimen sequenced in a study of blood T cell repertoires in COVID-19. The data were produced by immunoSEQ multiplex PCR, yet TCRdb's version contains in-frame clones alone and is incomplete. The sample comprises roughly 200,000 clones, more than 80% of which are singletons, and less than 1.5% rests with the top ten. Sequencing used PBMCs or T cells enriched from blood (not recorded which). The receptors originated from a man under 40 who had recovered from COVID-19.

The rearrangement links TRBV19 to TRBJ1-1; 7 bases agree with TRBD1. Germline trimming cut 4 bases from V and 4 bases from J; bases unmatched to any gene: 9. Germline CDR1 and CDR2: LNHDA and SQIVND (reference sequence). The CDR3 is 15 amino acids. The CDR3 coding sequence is TGTGCCAGTAGTACGAGGACAGGAGCGGGCACTGAAGCTTTCTTT. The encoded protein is CASSTRTGAGTEAFF.

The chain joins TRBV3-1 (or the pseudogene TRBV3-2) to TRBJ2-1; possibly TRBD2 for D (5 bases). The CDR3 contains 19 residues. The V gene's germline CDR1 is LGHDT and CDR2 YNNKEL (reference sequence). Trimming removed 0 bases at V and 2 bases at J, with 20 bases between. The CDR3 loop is CASSQDLPSGSKAYNEQFF. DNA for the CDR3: TGTGCCAGCAGCCAAGATCTGCCCTCGGGGAGTAAGGCCTACAATGAGCAGTTCTTC.

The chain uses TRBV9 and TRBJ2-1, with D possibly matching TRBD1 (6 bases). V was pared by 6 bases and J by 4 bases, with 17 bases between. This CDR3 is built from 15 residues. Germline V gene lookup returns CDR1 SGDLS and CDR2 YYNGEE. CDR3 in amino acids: CASTRQDRLYNEQFF. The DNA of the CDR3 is TGTGCCAGCACACGACAGGACAGACTTTACAATGAGCAGTTCTTC.

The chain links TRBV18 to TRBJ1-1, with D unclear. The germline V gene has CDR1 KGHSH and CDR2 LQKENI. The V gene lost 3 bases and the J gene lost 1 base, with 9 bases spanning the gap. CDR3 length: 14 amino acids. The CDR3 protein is CASSPTGRNTEAFF. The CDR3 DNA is TGTGCCAGCTCACCGACCGGGAGGAACACTGAAGCTTTCTTT.

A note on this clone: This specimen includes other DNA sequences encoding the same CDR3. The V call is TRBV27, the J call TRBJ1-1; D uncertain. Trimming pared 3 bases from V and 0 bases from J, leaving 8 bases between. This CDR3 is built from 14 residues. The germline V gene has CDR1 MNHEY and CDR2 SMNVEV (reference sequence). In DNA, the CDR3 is TGTGCCAGCAGTTTGGGCAGCTTGAACACTGAAGCTTTCTTT. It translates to CASSLGSLNTEAFF.

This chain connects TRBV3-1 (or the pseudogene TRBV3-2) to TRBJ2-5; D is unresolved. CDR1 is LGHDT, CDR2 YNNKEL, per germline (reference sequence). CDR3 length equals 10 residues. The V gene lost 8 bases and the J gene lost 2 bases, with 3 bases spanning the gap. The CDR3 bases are TGTGCCAGCTCGCAAGAGACCCAGTACTTC. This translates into CASSQETQYF.

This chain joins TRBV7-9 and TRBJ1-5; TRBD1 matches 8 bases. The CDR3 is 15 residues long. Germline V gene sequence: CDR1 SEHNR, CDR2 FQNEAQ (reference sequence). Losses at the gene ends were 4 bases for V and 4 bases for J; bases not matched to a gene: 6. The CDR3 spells CASSSGQAMNQPQHF. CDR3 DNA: TGTGCCAGCAGCTCGGGACAGGCGATGAATCAGCCCCAGCATTTT.